Below, 16 T cell receptor beta chains from the same sample are listed, as sequenced in a study of breast tumors, draining lymph nodes, adjacent tissues. TCRdb redid the calling of the multiplex PCR reads with MiXCR, one entry per CDR3 protein. Here the sample spans 15,000 to 20,000 distinct CDR3 sequences, about 60% being singletons. The specimen sequenced was tumor-adjacent breast tissue. These TCRs come from a female donor with breast cancer. Some clones in this sample may be carry-over from other donors' samples.

This clonotype occurred many times. This may be a read error, as it is one base from a much larger clone. CDR3 sequence reads: CSADRDRGETAQYF. CDR3 coding DNA: TGCAGTGCTGACCGGGACAGGGGCGAAACGGCCCAGTACTTC. The J gene is TRBJ2-5, the V gene TRBV20-1, with 10 positions matching TRBD1. In germline, CDR1 is DFQATT, CDR2 SNEGSKA (reference sequence). V lost 5 bases and J lost 9; bases outside the gene matches: 12. The length of the CDR3 is 14 residues.

CDR3 region: CASSLTGASGANVLTF. The CDR3 region has the DNA TGTGCCAGCAGTCTTACAGGAGCCTCTGGGGCCAACGTCCTGACTTTC. The V gene is TRBV2, the J gene TRBJ2-6, with D maybe TRBD1 (5 bases). Deletions cut 5 bases from V and 0 bases from J, with 11 bases between. The germline V gene encodes CDR1 SNHLY and CDR2 FYNNEI. The CDR3 totals 16 residues.

The V and J genes are TRBV27 and TRBJ2-5; D not certain. The CDR3 contains 13 residues. Trimming left V 3 bases short and J 5 bases short, with 10 bases between. Germline V gene lookup returns CDR1 MNHEY and CDR2 SMNVEV (reference sequence). The CDR3 is CASSFSPRETQYF. The CDR3 nucleotides are TGTGCCAGCAGTTTCTCCCCCCGGGAGACCCAGTACTTC.

CDR3: CASSPRGRGLGETQYF. CDR3 coding DNA: TGTGCCAGCAGCCCCCGCGGCAGGGGCTTGGGAGAGACCCAGTACTTC. The chain employs TRBV12-3 or TRBV12-4 and TRBJ2-5, with D perhaps matching TRBD1 (6 bases). This CDR3 is built from 16 residues. V was cut by 6 bases and J by 4 bases, with 21 bases left in between.

The chain has TRBV5-1 and TRBJ2-3, with D unresolved. Germline V lookup: CDR1 SGHRS, CDR2 YFSETQ. Trimming cost V 1 base and J 2 bases, with 11 bases left between them. CDR3 length: 15 amino acids. CDR3 DNA: TGCGCCAGCAGCTTGTCAGGCATATACACAGATACGCAGTATTTT. This codes for CASSLSGIYTDTQYF.

This chain links TRBV7-2 with TRBJ2-5, with D possibly TRBD2 on 6 matching bases. V lost 0 bases and J 5 bases, leaving 7 bases between the germline ends. The CDR3 has 13 amino acids. Germline CDR1 and CDR2: SGHTA and FQGNSA. DNA of the CDR3: TGTGCCAGCAGCTTAGCGGAGGGGGAGACCCAGTACTTC. This translates into CASSLAEGETQYF.

In this sample, this clonotype is medium-sized. V is TRBV20-1 and J is TRBJ2-7, with 8 bases matching TRBD2. The CDR3 spans 13 residues. Germline values: CDR1 DFQATT, CDR2 SNEGSKA (reference sequence). The V and J ends lost 1 base and 4 bases, in that order; junction bases with no gene match: 3. The CDR3 sequence is CSARAGGRYEQYF. The CDR3 DNA follows: TGCAGTGCTAGAGCGGGAGGGCGGTACGAGCAGTACTTC.

This clonotype was picked up many times. The gene calls are TRBV9 and TRBJ1-1; D not resolved. The CDR3 covers 14 residues. Germline V gene data show CDR1 as SGDLS and CDR2 as YYNGEE. The V and J ends lost 4 bases and 3 bases respectively, with 13 bases between them. The CDR3 is CASSPFGGYTEAFF. The CDR3 bases are TGTGCCAGCAGCCCCTTCGGTGGGTACACTGAAGCTTTCTTT.

The rearrangement joins TRBV28 to TRBJ2-1; TRBD1 or TRBD2 may be the D gene (5 bases each). CDR3 length: 13 residues. Germline loops: CDR1 MDHEN, CDR2 SYDVKM. The V and J ends lost 5 bases and 6 bases respectively, with 11 bases between them. The CDR3 DNA follows: TGTGCCAGCAGTGGCAGGGAGAGCAATGAGCAGTTCTTC. Translation: CASSGRESNEQFF.

V is TRBV7-2 and J is TRBJ2-7; 7 bases match TRBD2. Germline lookup yields CDR1 SGHTA and CDR2 FQGNSA. J was trimmed by 2 bases and V by 5 bases; bases with no gene match: 3. The CDR3 length is 13 residues. The CDR3 nucleotides read TGTGCCAGCAGCATCGGACTAGCCTACGAGCAGTACTTC. Its translation: CASSIGLAYEQYF.

This clonotype appeared once. The chain carries TRBV7-2 and TRBJ2-3; TRBD2 matches 11 bases. V shed 0 bases, J shed 10 bases, and the junction held 6 bases outside the gene matches. Germline CDR1 is SGHTA and CDR2 is FQGNSA. The CDR3 length is 15 residues. Here the CDR3 reads CASSLARLAGPPQYF. The CDR3, as DNA: TGTGCCAGCAGCTTAGCGCGACTAGCGGGGCCCCCGCAGTATTTT.

The V and J genes are TRBV20-1 and TRBJ2-5; 10 nucleotides align to TRBD2. CDR3 size: 12 residues. V lost 6 bases to trimming and J lost 5 bases; unmatched junction nucleotides: 3. Germline values: CDR1 DFQATT, CDR2 SNEGSKA (reference sequence). CDR3 residues: CSAQAGGETQYF. The CDR3 bases are TGCAGTGCCCAAGCGGGAGGGGAGACCCAGTACTTC.

The chain is built from TRBV20-1 and TRBJ1-4; TRBD1 might be the D (5 bases). V was cut by 1 base and J by 7 bases, with 10 bases left in between. CDR1 is DFQATT, CDR2 SNEGSKA, per germline (reference sequence). CDR3 length: 13 residues. DNA for the CDR3: TGCAGTGCTAGAGCGGGGAGGGGTGAAAAACTGTTTTTT. Translated, it gives CSARAGRGEKLFF.

This clonotype rates as medium-sized. For the CDR3, the DNA is TGTGCCAGCAGCTTAGGCGGGGCCAACGAGCAGTACGTC. Its translation: CASSLGGANEQYV. V usage is TRBV11-2 and J usage is TRBJ2-7; a weak D match, TRBD2 (6 bases). From germline, CDR1 is SGHAT and CDR2 FQNNGV. The V end lost 1 base, the J end lost 5 bases, and 9 bases lay between the germline ends. The CDR3 contains 13 residues.

The sample holds many counts of this clonotype. This rearrangement joins TRBV30 to TRBJ1-1; D ambiguous. Germline V CDR1 and CDR2: GTSNPN, SVGIG (reference sequence). Between the trimmed V and J ends, which lost 8 bases and 0 bases, there was a span of 13 bases. The CDR3 runs 13 residues. The CDR3 sequence: CAHRRNMNTEAFF. CDR3 sequence (DNA): TGTGCCCACAGACGAAACATGAACACTGAAGCTTTCTTT.

This rearrangement joins TRBV5-1 to TRBJ1-2, with 8 positions matching TRBD1. Per germline, CDR1 SGHRS and CDR2 YFSETQ. The ends lost 5 bases at V and 8 bases at J; junction bases unmatched: 14. The CDR3 is 15 residues long. CDR3 protein: CASSRSIQGEVGYTF. Here the CDR3 DNA reads TGCGCCAGCAGTAGATCGATACAGGGGGAGGTGGGCTACACCTTC. Filled out from reference TRBV5-1 and TRBJ1-2, the complete variable domain reads KAGVTQTPRYLIKTRGQQVTLSCSPISGHRSVSWYQQTPGQGLQFLFEYFSETQRNKGNFPGRFSGRQFSNSRSEMNVSTLELGDSALYLCASSRSIQGEVGYTFGSGTRLTVV.